Listed below are T cell receptor beta chains from one sample, sequenced in a study of T cells in Graves' hyperthyroidism and ophthalmopathy. One entry per CDR3 protein results from TCRdb running MiXCR on the multiplex PCR reads. The sample has roughly 360,000 distinct CDR3 sequences, 13% seen once; the top ten hold under 25%. The source material was blood. These receptors came from a young man with Graves' hyperthyroidism that later progressed to Graves' ophthalmopathy. Each CDR3 is given with its conserved first and last residue. A D gene is named only where the DNA matches it firmly. A row's size may be missing; if present it is once, few, many or a size class.

abundance,j_gene,d_gene,v_gene,CDR3aa,CDR3nt
many,TRBJ2-5,TRBD1,TRBV12-3/TRBV12-4,CASSLGTGEETQYF,TGTGCCAGCAGTTTAGGGACAGGGGAAGAGACCCAGTACTTC
many,TRBJ2-3,.,TRBV6-1,CASKEGETDTQYF,TGTGCCAGCAAGGAGGGGGAGACAGATACGCAGTATTTT
many,TRBJ1-5,TRBD1,TRBV2,CASSDDGTGEYSNQPQHF,TGTGCCAGCAGTGATGATGGGACAGGAGAATATAGCAATCAGCCCCAGCATTTT
many,TRBJ2-1,.,TRBV28,CASSFRGPYNEQFF,TGTGCCAGCAGTTTCAGGGGCCCTTACAATGAGCAGTTCTTC
many,TRBJ1-4,.,TRBV25-1,CASRQSTNEKLFF,TGTGCCAGCAGACAGTCAACTAATGAAAAACTGTTTTTT
many,TRBJ1-1,.,TRBV4-1,CASSQKPQEANTEAFF,TGCGCCAGCAGCCAAAAGCCACAGGAAGCGAACACTGAAGCTTTCTTT
many,TRBJ1-6,.,TRBV15,CATSRETGDSPLHF,TGTGCCACCAGCAGAGAGACGGGAGACTCACCCCTCCACTTT
few,TRBJ2-3,TRBD2,TRBV12-3/TRBV12-4,CASSLVLAGALDTQYF,TGTGCCAGCAGTTTAGTCCTAGCGGGGGCGCTGGATACGCAGTATTTT
.,TRBJ2-2,TRBD1,TRBV5-1,CASSLGDRAGELFF,TGCGCCAGCAGCTTGGGGGACAGGGCCGGGGAGCTGTTTTTT
.,TRBJ2-7,.,TRBV12-3/TRBV12-4,CASSPQEGSYEQYF,TGTGCCAGCAGTCCCCAAGAGGGCTCCTACGAGCAGTACTTC
many,TRBJ2-7,TRBD1,TRBV12-3/TRBV12-4,CASTNSGTGGIYEQYF,TGTGCCAGCACCAACTCGGGGACAGGGGGTATTTACGAGCAGTACTTC
.,TRBJ1-2,.,TRBV12-3/TRBV12-4,CASSRGVYGYTF,TGTGCCAGCAGTCGAGGGGTATATGGCTACACCTTC
many,TRBJ2-3,TRBD2,TRBV11-2,CASSLVGSGGTDTQYF,TGTGCCAGCAGCTTAGTAGGTAGCGGGGGGACAGATACGCAGTATTTT
.,TRBJ1-1,TRBD1,TRBV20-1,CSAGQGAGTEAFF,TGCAGTGCTGGACAGGGGGCAGGCACTGAAGCTTTCTTT
few,TRBJ2-2,.,TRBV5-1,CASKLRGVGATGELFF,TGCGCCAGCAAACTTAGAGGTGTCGGGGCAACCGGGGAGCTGTTTTTT
many,TRBJ2-5,.,TRBV6-5,CASSYSGQNQETQYF,TGTGCCAGCAGTTACTCGGGACAAAACCAAGAGACCCAGTACTTC
.,TRBJ1-4,TRBD1,TRBV29-1,CSVGTGLNEKLFF,TGCAGCGTTGGGACAGGGCTTAATGAAAAACTGTTTTTT
many,TRBJ2-3,.,TRBV5-1,CASSLEGHHTDTQYF,TGCGCCAGCAGCTTGGAAGGACACCACACAGATACGCAGTATTTT
.,TRBJ1-4,.,TRBV29-1,CSVLGAWGSPNEKLFF,TGCAGCGTTCTCGGAGCGTGGGGTTCACCTAATGAAAAACTGTTTTTT
many,TRBJ1-1,TRBD1,TRBV20-1,CSARVAGGTEAFF,TGCAGTGCTAGAGTGGCAGGGGGTACTGAAGCTTTCTTT
few,TRBJ2-1,TRBD2,TRBV6-1,CASSEWRGGYNEQFF,TGTGCCAGCAGTGAATGGCGGGGGGGCTACAATGAGCAGTTCTTC
many,TRBJ1-1,.,TRBV7-2,CASSLVFGHLNTEAFF,TGTGCCAGCAGCTTAGTATTCGGACATCTGAACACTGAAGCTTTCTTT
.,TRBJ2-3,TRBD2,TRBV11-2,CASSRGQRGAGTDTQYF,TGTGCCAGCAGCAGAGGACAGCGGGGGGCGGGTACAGATACGCAGTATTTT
.,TRBJ2-2,.,TRBV9,CASSEQSGPQKAGELFF,TGTGCCAGCAGCGAACAGTCGGGACCCCAAAAGGCTGGGGAGCTGTTTTTT
few,TRBJ2-4,.,TRBV27,CASSPVGDSVAKNIQYF,TGTGCCAGCAGTCCCGTTGGGGATTCTGTAGCCAAAAACATTCAGTACTTC
many,TRBJ1-2,.,TRBV12-3/TRBV12-4,CASNLGFSGAYGYTF,TGTGCCAGCAACCTAGGGTTCAGCGGGGCCTATGGCTACACCTTC
many,TRBJ2-7,.,TRBV18,CASSRRGRPYEQYF,TGTGCCAGCTCACGGAGGGGGCGGCCCTACGAGCAGTACTTC
once,TRBJ2-5,TRBD2,TRBV5-1,CASSFGTSGPRQETQYF,TGCGCCAGCAGCTTCGGGACTAGCGGGCCCAGACAAGAGACCCAGTACTTC
many,TRBJ1-2,.,TRBV27,CASSKTANYGYTF,TGTGCCAGCAGCAAGACAGCTAACTATGGCTACACCTTC
few,TRBJ2-5,TRBD2,TRBV11-2,CASSLARLAGQETQYF,TGTGCCAGCAGCTTAGCTCGACTAGCGGGGCAAGAGACCCAGTACTTC
.,TRBJ2-7,.,TRBV3-1,CASSHTGPTYEQYF,TGTGCCAGCAGCCATACAGGGCCTACCTACGAGCAGTACTTC
.,TRBJ1-5,TRBD1,TRBV20-1,CSARDREYSNQPQHF,TGCAGTGCTAGGGACAGGGAGTATAGCAATCAGCCCCAGCATTTT
many,TRBJ1-5,TRBD1,TRBV2,CASLRDRDSQPQHF,TGTGCCAGCTTAAGGGACAGGGATAGTCAGCCCCAGCATTTT